Listed below are T cell receptor beta chains from one sample, sequenced in a study of cytomegalovirus exposure and HLA in healthy donors. Some clones are missing from TCRdb's copy, which holds only in-frame ones; the method was immunoSEQ multiplex PCR. Of around 200,000 clones listed, 75% to 80% were seen once; the top ten hold around 1.8%. Sequencing was carried out using PBMCs. The receptor source for this set is a young man in good health and CMV-seronegative. Both conserved end residues are part of each CDR3. D genes are given only for firm matches. Size values are once, few and many counts, or a class for expanded clones, and some rows have none.

>TRBV7-7|.|.|TRBJ2-3
CASAPGGAETDTQYF
TGTGCTAGCGCGCCTGGGGGCGCCGAGACAGATACGCAGTATTTT
>TRBV30|TRBD1|few|TRBJ1-2
CAWTGGDYGYTF
TGTGCCTGGACAGGGGGTGACTATGGCTACACCTTC
>TRBV19|TRBD1|.|TRBJ1-6
CASSTSQGRPYNSPLHF
TGTGCCAGTAGTACCTCACAGGGGAGGCCCTATAATTCACCCCTCCACTTT
>TRBV28|.|.|TRBJ2-5
CASNGGETQYF
TGTGCCAGCAATGGCGGAGAGACCCAGTACTTC
>TRBV19|.|.|TRBJ2-7
CASSAKAASREQYF
TGTGCCAGTAGTGCCAAGGCGGCCTCTCGGGAGCAGTACTTC
>TRBV10-1|TRBD1|.|TRBJ1-3
CASSDRAGGPSGNTIYF
TGCGCCAGCAGTGATCGGGCAGGGGGACCCTCTGGAAACACCATATATTTT
>TRBV27|.|.|TRBJ2-1
CASSYPRGYNEQFF
TGTGCCAGCAGTTACCCGAGAGGGTACAATGAGCAGTTCTTC
>TRBV7-8|.|few|TRBJ2-7
CASSSLAYSYEQYF
TGTGCCAGCAGCTCTCTAGCGTACTCCTACGAGCAGTACTTC
>TRBV28|.|.|TRBJ1-1
CASSSPFSEAFF
TGTGCCAGCAGTTCGCCCTTCAGTGAAGCTTTCTTT
>TRBV10-1|.|.|TRBJ1-2
CASTICQTGHTWGYGYTF
TGCGCCAGCACCATTTGTCAGACAGGACATACATGGGGCTATGGCTACACCTTC
>TRBV7-2|TRBD1|.|TRBJ2-7
CASSLDRGAYEQYF
TGTGCCAGCAGCTTAGACAGGGGGGCCTACGAGCAGTACTTC
>TRBV30|.|few|TRBJ2-1
CAWSPPLSYNEQFF
TGTGCCTGGAGTCCCCCCCTATCCTACAATGAGCAGTTCTTC
>TRBV15|TRBD1|.|TRBJ1-2
CATSSRTGGLNYGYTF
TGTGCCACCAGCAGTCGGACAGGCGGTCTGAACTATGGCTACACCTTC
>TRBV14|.|.|TRBJ1-1
CASSPHGAGNTEAFF
TGTGCCAGCAGCCCTCATGGAGCGGGGAACACTGAAGCTTTCTTT
>TRBV30|.|.|TRBJ2-5
CAWSPQGETQYF
TGTGCCTGGAGTCCCCAGGGGGAGACCCAGTACTTC
>TRBV28|.|.|TRBJ2-4
CASSFPPGLKNIQYF
TGTGCCAGCAGTTTCCCCCCAGGGTTGAAAAACATTCAGTACTTC
>TRBV5-4|TRBD1|.|TRBJ1-2
CASSLGGQEYLFYGYTF
TGTGCCAGCAGCTTGGGGGGACAGGAGTACTTATTCTATGGCTACACCTTC
>TRBV7-3|TRBD2|.|TRBJ2-3
CASSLGDYSITDTQYF
TGTGCCAGCAGCCTGGGGGACTACTCGATCACAGATACGCAGTATTTT
>TRBV6-5|.|once|TRBJ2-1
CASSLRGNEQFF
TGTGCCAGCAGTTTAAGGGGCAATGAGCAGTTCTTC
>TRBV4-2|TRBD2|.|TRBJ2-3
CAVSGREGGADTQYF
TGTGCCGTAAGTGGGAGGGAGGGTGGAGCAGATACGCAGTATTTT
>TRBV29-1|TRBD1|.|TRBJ2-7
CSARGQGSSYEQYF
TGCAGCGCCCGGGGACAGGGGAGCTCCTACGAGCAGTACTTC
>TRBV7-9|.|.|TRBJ1-6
CSSSLTSNSPLHF
TGTTCCAGCAGCTTAACGAGTAATTCACCCCTCCACTTT
>TRBV6-5|.|.|TRBJ2-7
CASRPSVLSSYEQYF
TGTGCCAGCAGACCCTCTGTCCTAAGCTCCTACGAGCAGTACTTC
>TRBV7-3|TRBD1|.|TRBJ1-1
CASSSDLTGANTEAFF
TGTGCCAGCAGCTCAGACCTGACAGGGGCGAACACTGAAGCTTTCTTT
>TRBV19|.|few|TRBJ1-1
CASSFGRGEAFF
TGTGCCAGTAGTTTCGGACGGGGAGAAGCTTTCTTT
>TRBV2|.|.|TRBJ1-6
CASTVDRSYNSPLHF
TGTGCCAGCACCGTAGACAGGTCCTATAATTCACCCCTCCACTTT
>TRBV6-6|TRBD1|.|TRBJ1-6
CASSYWTGPNSPLHF
TGTGCCAGCAGTTACTGGACAGGACCTAATTCACCCCTCCACTTT
>TRBV19|TRBD1|.|TRBJ2-7
CASSTTGAYEQYF
TGTGCCAGTAGTACAACAGGGGCCTACGAGCAGTACTTC
>TRBV29-1|.|.|TRBJ2-1
CSVPLASLNEQFF
TGCAGCGTGCCCCTGGCTAGTTTGAATGAGCAGTTCTTC
>TRBV5-1|TRBD1|.|TRBJ1-1
CASSTGQGPNTEAFF
TGCGCCAGCAGCACGGGACAGGGGCCGAACACTGAAGCTTTCTTT
>TRBV9|.|.|TRBJ2-3
CASSEPGYTDTQYF
TGTGCCAGCAGCGAGCCGGGATACACAGATACGCAGTATTTT
>TRBV7-6|TRBD1|.|TRBJ2-6
CASSLGGQRFTGANVLTF
TGTGCCAGCAGCTTAGGGGGACAGCGATTCACTGGGGCCAACGTCCTGACTTTC
>TRBV14|TRBD1|few|TRBJ2-7
CASSPYLGQGISYEQYF
TGTGCCAGCAGCCCGTACCTGGGACAGGGTATCTCCTACGAGCAGTACTTC
>TRBV12-5|.|.|TRBJ2-7
CASGLRQGPWEQYF
TGTGCTAGTGGTTTGAGGCAGGGTCCGTGGGAGCAGTACTTC
>TRBV18|TRBD2|.|TRBJ2-5
CASSPRLAGTQETQYF
TGTGCCAGCTCACCTCGACTAGCGGGGACGCAAGAGACCCAGTACTTC
>TRBV18|TRBD1|.|TRBJ2-1
CASSPQGAQVNEQFF
TGTGCCAGCTCACCACAGGGGGCGCAGGTCAATGAGCAGTTCTTC
>TRBV9|TRBD1|.|TRBJ2-1
CASSLQGADNEQFF
TGTGCCAGCAGCTTACAGGGGGCTGACAATGAGCAGTTCTTC
>TRBV7-9|TRBD1|.|TRBJ2-1
CASSTDRVEQFF
TGTGCCAGCAGCACAGACAGGGTTGAGCAGTTCTTC
>TRBV9|.|.|TRBJ1-1
CASSVATEGVTEAFF
TGTGCCAGCAGCGTAGCTACAGAAGGGGTCACTGAAGCTTTCTTT
>TRBV28|.|.|TRBJ2-3
CASTRERGLPTTTDTQYF
TGTGCCAGCACCCGGGAGAGGGGGCTTCCCACCACCACAGATACGCAGTATTTT